This T cell receptor beta chain was identified in a study of blood T cell repertoires in COVID-19. Study context: From the United States, Italy and Spain came samples of acute and convalescent COVID-19. T cells, B-cell-depleted T cells, or PBMCs provided the cDNA or gDNA that served as material.

Germline V gene sequence: CDR1 LNHDA, CDR2 SQIVND (reference sequence). The CDR3 loop spans 16 amino acids. Germline trimming cut 7 bases from V and 2 bases from J; bases unmatched to any gene: 7. Source study methods: Estimation of nucleated cell counts was performed using reference gene primer amplification. Clones were sequenced by immunoSEQ multiplex PCR, and TCRdb holds only the in-frame ones, with some missing. That table is the source of V, J and clone size, and D and trimming were worked out from the DNA. The table records over 120,000 clones, 80% to 90% of them present only once. The TCR was taken from a man in his 60s with active or convalescent COVID-19. Sequenced material: peripheral blood. This chain links TRBV19 with TRBJ1-5, with 11 bases lining up with TRBD1. This CDR3 reads CASIGQGARGNQPQHF. The DNA for the CDR3 is TGTGCCAGTATCGGACAGGGGGCGCGGGGCAATCAGCCCCAGCATTTT.